This TCR beta chain stems from a study of OX40 agonist ivuxolimab in advanced cancers. V was pared by 5 bases and J by 7 bases, with 6 bases of the junction left unmatched. The CDR3 contains 14 residues. Germline V gene data show CDR1 as SGHVS and CDR2 as FQNEAQ. Libraries were prepared by immunoSEQ multiplex PCR; TCRdb keeps only in-frame clonotypes and omits some of them. The sample contains around 60,000 clones, around 90% of which appear only once. This clonotype was obtained from an adult with an advanced solid tumor such as melanoma, head and neck, liver or kidney cancer. V and J are TRBV7-8 and TRBJ1-1; the match to TRBD1 covers 11 bases. The sequencing here drew on CD4+ or CD8+ T cells sorted from blood, taken in a trial of the OX40 agonist ivuxolimab. The CDR3 loop reads CASSPRTGGGEAFF. The CDR3 DNA is TGTGCCAGCAGCCCGAGGACAGGGGGCGGTGAAGCTTTCTTT. Full variable domain (remainder filled in from reference TRBV7-8 and TRBJ1-1): GAGVSQSPRYKVAKRGQDVALRCDPISGHVSLFWYQQALGQGPEFLTYFQNEAQLDKSGLPSDRFFAERPEGSVSTLKIQRTQQEDSAVYLCASSPRTGGGEAFFGQGTRLTVV.